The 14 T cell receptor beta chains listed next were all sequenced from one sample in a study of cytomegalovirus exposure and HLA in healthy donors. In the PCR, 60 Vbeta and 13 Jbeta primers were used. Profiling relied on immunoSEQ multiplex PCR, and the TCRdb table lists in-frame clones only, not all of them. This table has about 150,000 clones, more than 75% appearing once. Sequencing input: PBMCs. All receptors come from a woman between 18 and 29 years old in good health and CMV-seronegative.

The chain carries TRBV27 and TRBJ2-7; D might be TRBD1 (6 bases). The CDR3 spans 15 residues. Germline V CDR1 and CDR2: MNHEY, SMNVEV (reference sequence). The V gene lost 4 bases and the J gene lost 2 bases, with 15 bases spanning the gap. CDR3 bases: TGTGCCAGCAGTTCTCTCCCGACAGGCGCCTACGAGCAGTACTTC. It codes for CASSSLPTGAYEQYF.

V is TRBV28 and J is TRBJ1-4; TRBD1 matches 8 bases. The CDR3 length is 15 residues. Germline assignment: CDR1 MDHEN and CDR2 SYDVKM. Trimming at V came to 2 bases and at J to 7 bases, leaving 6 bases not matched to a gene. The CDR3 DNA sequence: TGTGCCAGCAGTTTACCGGGCAGGGGGCGTGAAAAACTGTTTTTT. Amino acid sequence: CASSLPGRGREKLFF.

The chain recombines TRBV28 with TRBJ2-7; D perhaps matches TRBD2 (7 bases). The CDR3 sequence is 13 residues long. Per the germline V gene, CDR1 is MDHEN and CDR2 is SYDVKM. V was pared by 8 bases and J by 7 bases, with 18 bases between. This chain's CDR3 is CASLEGGAGEQYF. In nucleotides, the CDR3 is TGTGCCAGCCTGGAAGGGGGGGCGGGGGAGCAGTACTTC.

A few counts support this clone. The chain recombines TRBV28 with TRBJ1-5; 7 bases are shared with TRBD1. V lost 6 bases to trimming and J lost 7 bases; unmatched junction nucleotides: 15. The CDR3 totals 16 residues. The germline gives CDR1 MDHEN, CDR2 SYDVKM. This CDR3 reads CASSTGQYGAGQPQHF. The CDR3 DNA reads TGTGCCAGCAGCACGGGACAGTATGGGGCCGGGCAGCCCCAGCATTTT.

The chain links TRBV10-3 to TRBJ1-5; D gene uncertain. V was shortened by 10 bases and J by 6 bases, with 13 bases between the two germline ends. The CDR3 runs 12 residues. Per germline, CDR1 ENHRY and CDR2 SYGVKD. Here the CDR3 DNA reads TGTGCCACCGGGGATGAAGTTCAGCCCCAGCATTTT. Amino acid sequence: CATGDEVQPQHF.

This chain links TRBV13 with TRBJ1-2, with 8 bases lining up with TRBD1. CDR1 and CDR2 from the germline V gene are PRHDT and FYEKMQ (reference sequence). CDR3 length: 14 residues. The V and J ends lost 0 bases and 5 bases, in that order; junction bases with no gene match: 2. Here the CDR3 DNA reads TGTGCCAGCAGCTTAGGGAACAGGGGGTATGGCTACACCTTC. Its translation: CASSLGNRGYGYTF.

CDR3 bases: TGTGCCAGCAGTCTAGCCACAGGGGGCCGTAGCAATCAGCCCCAGCATTTT. This sequence encodes CASSLATGGRSNQPQHF. The V call is TRBV28, the J call TRBJ1-5; the match to TRBD1 covers 9 bases. Germline values: CDR1 MDHEN, CDR2 SYDVKM. V lost 5 bases and J lost 0; bases outside the gene matches: 8. The CDR3 runs 17 residues.

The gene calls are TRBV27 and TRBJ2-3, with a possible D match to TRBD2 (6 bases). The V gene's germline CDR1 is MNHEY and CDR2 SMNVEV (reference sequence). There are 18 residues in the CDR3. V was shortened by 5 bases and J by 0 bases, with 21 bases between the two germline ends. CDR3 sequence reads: CASSPQPGLRSSTDTQYF. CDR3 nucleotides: TGTGCCAGCAGTCCGCAACCGGGACTGCGGTCTAGCACAGATACGCAGTATTTT.

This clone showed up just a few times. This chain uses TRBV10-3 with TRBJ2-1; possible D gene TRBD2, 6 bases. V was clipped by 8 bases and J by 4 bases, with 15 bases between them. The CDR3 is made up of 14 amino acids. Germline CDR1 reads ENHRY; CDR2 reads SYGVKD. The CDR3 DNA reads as TGTGCCATCGGATGGGTGGCGGGGTACAATGAGCAGTTCTTC. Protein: CAIGWVAGYNEQFF.

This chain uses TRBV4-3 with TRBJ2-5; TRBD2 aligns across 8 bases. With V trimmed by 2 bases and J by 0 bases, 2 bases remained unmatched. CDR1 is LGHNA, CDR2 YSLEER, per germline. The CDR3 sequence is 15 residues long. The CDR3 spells CASSQLLADQETQYF. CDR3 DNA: TGCGCCAGCAGCCAACTACTAGCGGACCAAGAGACCCAGTACTTC.

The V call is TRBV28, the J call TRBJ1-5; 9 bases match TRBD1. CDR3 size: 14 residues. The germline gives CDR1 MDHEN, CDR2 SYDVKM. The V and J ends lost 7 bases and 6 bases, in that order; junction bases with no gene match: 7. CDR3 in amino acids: CASNLGQGRQPQHF. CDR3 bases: TGTGCCAGCAACTTGGGACAGGGTCGTCAGCCCCAGCATTTT.

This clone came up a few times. CDR3 DNA: TGTGCCAGCAGCGCGGCCGGGACAGGGGAGCAGCCCCAGCATTTT. Amino acid sequence: CASSAAGTGEQPQHF. This rearrangement joins TRBV9 to TRBJ1-5; 10 bases are a match to TRBD1. This CDR3 contains 15 residues. Germline values: CDR1 SGDLS, CDR2 YYNGEE. Unmatched junction bases numbered 7, after V lost 3 bases and J lost 7 bases.

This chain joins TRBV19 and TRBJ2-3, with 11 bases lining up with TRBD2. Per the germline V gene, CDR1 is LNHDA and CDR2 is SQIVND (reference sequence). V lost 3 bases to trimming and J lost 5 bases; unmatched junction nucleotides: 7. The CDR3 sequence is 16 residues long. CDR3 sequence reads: CASSMLLAGAKDTQYF. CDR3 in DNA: TGTGCCAGTAGTATGTTACTAGCGGGAGCGAAAGATACGCAGTATTTT.

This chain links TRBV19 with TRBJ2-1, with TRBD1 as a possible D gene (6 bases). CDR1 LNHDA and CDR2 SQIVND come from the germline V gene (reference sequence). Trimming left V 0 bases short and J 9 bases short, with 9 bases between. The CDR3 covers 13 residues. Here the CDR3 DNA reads TGTGCCAGTAGTATAGATCGAGGGGGTGAGCAGTTCTTC. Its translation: CASSIDRGGEQFF. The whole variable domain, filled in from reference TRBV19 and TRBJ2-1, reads DGGITQSPKYLFRKEGQNVTLSCEQNLNHDAMYWYRQDPGQGLRLIYYSQIVNDFQKGDIAEGYSVSREKKESFPLTVTSAQKNPTAFYLCASSIDRGGEQFFGPGTRLTVL.